The T cell receptor (beta chain) described here comes from a study of shared clonotypes between healthy human individuals. Worth noting for this clone: No antigen is known for it.

Clones were sequenced by immunoSEQ multiplex PCR, and TCRdb holds only the in-frame ones, with some missing. The repertoire has approximately 500,000 clones, 90% to 96% of them found once; the top ten carry 0.055% to 0.075%. Trimming at V came to 4 bases and at J to 5 bases, leaving 8 bases not matched to a gene. This CDR3 is 15 amino acids long. CDR1 and CDR2 from the germline V gene are MGHRA and YSYEKL. Whole-study results and caveats: Sharing of clonotypes among donors was expected to vary with sequencing depth.

The TCR originated in a woman aged 30 to 39 in good health. This sequence joins TRBV4-1 and TRBJ2-1; TRBD2 matches at 7 bases. The sample was naive CD4+ T cells sorted from blood. Subset of the sample: CD45RA+ positively selected. DNA for the CDR3: TGCGCCAGCAGCCGACAAACGGGACTAAACAATGAGCAGTTCTTC. Its protein is CASSRQTGLNNEQFF.